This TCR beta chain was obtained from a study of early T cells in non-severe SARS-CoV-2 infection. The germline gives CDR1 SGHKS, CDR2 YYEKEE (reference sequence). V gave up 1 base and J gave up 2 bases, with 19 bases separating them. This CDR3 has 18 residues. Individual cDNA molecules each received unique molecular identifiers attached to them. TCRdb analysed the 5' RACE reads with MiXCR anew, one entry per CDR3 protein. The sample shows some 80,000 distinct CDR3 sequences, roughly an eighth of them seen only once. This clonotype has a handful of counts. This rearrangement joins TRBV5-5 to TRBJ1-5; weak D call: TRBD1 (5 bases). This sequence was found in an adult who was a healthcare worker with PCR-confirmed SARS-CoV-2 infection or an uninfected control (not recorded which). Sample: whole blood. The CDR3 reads CASSLSGGNPLGNQPQHF. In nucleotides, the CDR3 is TGTGCCAGCAGCTTGTCCGGGGGAAATCCCCTCGGCAATCAGCCCCAGCATTTT.